The 24 T cell receptor beta chains given below trace back to one sample, sequenced in a study of glioma-infiltrating T cells after dendritic cell vaccination. Time point defined: after dendritic cell vaccination, including at tumor progression/relapse. Here immunoSEQ multiplex PCR was the method, and the copy in TCRdb shows in-frame clones only, minus some. This sample carries 99,000 or so clones, around 91% of them seen once, and the ten largest clones take more than 2.5%. The material sequenced was blood, taken after dendritic cell vaccination. The source of these receptors is a human donor with glioblastoma.

This clone was seen just once. This sequence joins TRBV6-1 and TRBJ1-2, with D perhaps TRBD1 (6 bases). V was clipped by 2 bases and J by 5 bases, with 12 bases between them. CDR1 and CDR2 from the germline V gene are MNHNS and SASEGT. The CDR3 is made up of 14 amino acids. CDR3 loop: CASSERDTDYGYTF. The CDR3 DNA is TGTGCCAGCAGTGAAAGGGACACCGATTATGGCTACACCTTC.

The V and J genes are TRBV5-1 and TRBJ2-3; D unclear. Looked up from germline, CDR1 is SGHRS and CDR2 is YFSETQ. The CDR3 is 13 residues long. The V and J ends lost 0 bases and 2 bases respectively, with 4 bases between them. CDR3 coding DNA: TGCGCCAGCAGCTTGGGCGACACAGATACGCAGTATTTT. It specifies CASSLGDTDTQYF. Drawing the rest from reference TRBV5-1 and TRBJ2-3, the complete variable domain is KAGVTQTPRYLIKTRGQQVTLSCSPISGHRSVSWYQQTPGQGLQFLFEYFSETQRNKGNFPGRFSGRQFSNSRSEMNVSTLELGDSALYLCASSLGDTDTQYFGPGTRLTVL.

The chain couples TRBV10-3 to TRBJ2-1; the match to TRBD2 covers 10 bases. The CDR3 loop spans 16 amino acids. CDR1 is ENHRY and CDR2 is SYGVKD in the germline V gene. The V segment lost 7 bases and the J segment 6 bases; nucleotides outside the gene matches: 12. The CDR3 loop is CAINSPTSGTINEQFF. Here the CDR3 DNA reads TGTGCCATCAATAGCCCCACTAGCGGGACCATCAATGAGCAGTTCTTC.

The sample holds one count of this clone. The chain has TRBV4-2 and TRBJ1-2; D possibly corresponds to TRBD1 (6 bases). Germline V CDR1 and CDR2: LGHNA, YNFKEQ. V was pared by 5 bases and J by 2 bases, with 12 bases between. The CDR3 covers 14 residues. For the CDR3, the DNA is TGTGCCAGCAGCACGCCTACAGGGAACTATGGCTACACCTTC. Its protein product is CASSTPTGNYGYTF.

This chain uses TRBV6-1 with TRBJ1-1; possible D gene TRBD1, 5 bases. V lost 8 bases, J lost 1 base, and 11 bases lay in between. This CDR3 region has 13 residues. The germline CDR1 and CDR2 sequences are MNHNS and SASEGT. Here the CDR3 DNA reads TGTGCCAGCCGACAGCACCCGAACACTGAAGCTTTCTTT. Protein: CASRQHPNTEAFF.

This clone was seen more than once but under ten times. CDR3 sequence reads: CSAAGTENEKLFF. CDR3 nucleotide sequence: TGCAGCGCTGCCGGGACAGAGAATGAAAAACTGTTTTTT. The chain joins TRBV29-1 to TRBJ1-4; 7 nucleotides align to TRBD1. V lost 7 bases and J lost 5; bases outside the gene matches: 7. The CDR3 is 13 residues long. Per the germline V gene, CDR1 is SQVTM and CDR2 is ANQGSEA.

The chain is built from TRBV11-2 and TRBJ2-1, with TRBD1 matching over 7 bases. The V gene's germline CDR1 is SGHAT and CDR2 FQNNGV. CDR3 length: 14 residues. The V and J ends lost 2 bases and 6 bases, in that order; junction bases with no gene match: 4. In DNA, the CDR3 is TGTGCCAGCAGCTTATCGACAGGGACCAATGAGCAGTTCTTC. This sequence encodes CASSLSTGTNEQFF.

This clone was observed once. J is TRBJ2-2 and V is TRBV10-3, with 11 nucleotides matching TRBD1. Germline V lookup: CDR1 ENHRY, CDR2 SYGVKD. The CDR3 is 16 residues long. The V segment lost 6 bases and the J segment 3 bases; nucleotides outside the gene matches: 6. CDR3 protein: CAISNGQGAHTGELFF. CDR3 sequence (DNA): TGTGCCATCAGCAACGGACAGGGGGCGCACACCGGGGAGCTGTTTTTT.

This chain uses TRBV5-4 with TRBJ2-5, with D perhaps matching TRBD1 (6 bases). Between the trimmed V and J ends, which lost 4 bases and 9 bases, there was a span of 13 bases. The CDR3 is 12 amino acids. Germline assignment: CDR1 SGHNT and CDR2 YYREEE (reference sequence). The CDR3 coding sequence is TGTGCCAGCAGCCATCAAGAGGGGGCCCAGTACTTC. Protein product: CASSHQEGAQYF.

This clone was seen a handful of times. This chain connects TRBV18 to TRBJ2-5, with TRBD2 as a possible D gene (5 bases). Germline values: CDR1 KGHSH, CDR2 LQKENI. V was cut by 3 bases and J by 5 bases, with 10 bases left in between. This CDR3 comprises 13 residues. The DNA for the CDR3 is TGTGCCAGCTCACCTAGGCCGGGGGAGACCCAGTACTTC. Protein sequence: CASSPRPGETQYF. Together with reference TRBV18 and TRBJ2-5, the CDR3 gives the full variable domain: NAGVMQNPRHLVRRRGQEARLRCSPMKGHSHVYWYRQLPEEGLKFMVYLQKENIIDESGMPKERFSAEFPKEGPSILRIQQVVRGDSAAYFCASSPRPGETQYFGPGTRLLVL.

This chain connects TRBV6-5 to TRBJ2-7, with D possibly being TRBD1 (5 bases). From germline, CDR1 is MNHEY and CDR2 SVGAGI. CDR3 length: 13 residues. The V gene lost 5 bases and the J gene lost 0 bases, with 8 bases spanning the gap. In nucleotides, the CDR3 is TGTGCCAGCAGTGAGACAGTCTCCTACGAGCAGTACTTC. It translates to CASSETVSYEQYF.

The rearrangement joins TRBV27 to TRBJ2-1; D is perhaps TRBD2 (7 bases). Trimming took off 11 bases at V and 9 bases at J, with 14 bases between the two ends. There are 11 residues in the CDR3. Germline V gene sequence: CDR1 MNHEY, CDR2 SMNVEV (reference sequence). CDR3 nucleotide sequence: TGTGCCGCTAGGGGGGGAAGTGAGCAGTTCTTC. It yields the protein CAARGGSEQFF.

This clone was seen once. The gene calls are TRBV27 and TRBJ2-7, with D perhaps TRBD2 (5 bases). The germline V and J ends were trimmed by 4 bases and 2 bases, with 15 bases remaining between them. Germline CDR1 MNHEY, CDR2 SMNVEV (reference sequence). The CDR3 has 15 amino acids. CDR3 residues: CASSSSGIGPYEQYF. CDR3 sequence (DNA): TGTGCCAGCAGTTCCTCCGGGATAGGACCCTACGAGCAGTACTTC.

The chain has TRBV13 and TRBJ2-2, with 9 bases that match TRBD1. V lost 5 bases and J lost 0; bases outside the gene matches: 1. CDR1 is PRHDT, CDR2 FYEKMQ, per germline (reference sequence). The CDR3 is 15 residues long. Here the CDR3 reads CASSNRGPNTGELFF. Written as DNA, the CDR3 is TGTGCCAGCAGCAACAGGGGGCCGAACACCGGGGAGCTGTTTTTT.

The V and J genes are TRBV10-3 and TRBJ2-2; tentative D call: TRBD2 (5 bases). With 1 base removed from V and 0 bases from J, the gap between germline ends came to 12 bases. This CDR3 has 17 residues. Germline values: CDR1 ENHRY, CDR2 SYGVKD. CDR3 amino acids: CAISEWSGGPNTGELFF. CDR3 coding DNA: TGTGCCATCAGTGAGTGGAGCGGCGGACCGAACACCGGGGAGCTGTTTTTT.

The J gene is TRBJ2-3, the V gene TRBV4-1; D might be TRBD2 (6 bases). There are 14 residues in the CDR3. In germline, CDR1 is MGHRA, CDR2 YSYEKL. V was trimmed by 4 bases and J by 0 bases, leaving 8 bases between them. The CDR3 DNA sequence: TGCGCCAGCAGCCCGGGACTTAGCACAGATACGCAGTATTTT. Protein: CASSPGLSTDTQYF.

The V gene is TRBV5-1, the J gene TRBJ2-1; TRBD1 is a possible D gene (6 bases). Germline CDR1 reads SGHRS; CDR2 reads YFSETQ. The CDR3 loop spans 15 amino acids. The V gene lost 2 bases and the J gene lost 3 bases, with 12 bases spanning the gap. The CDR3 sequence: CASSFRDNSYNEQFF. CDR3 coding DNA: TGCGCCAGCAGCTTCCGGGACAACAGCTACAATGAGCAGTTCTTC.

This clone has just one count. J is TRBJ1-1 and V is TRBV10-3, with D unresolved. CDR1 and CDR2 (germline): ENHRY, SYGVKD. This CDR3 is built from 12 residues. V was shortened by 8 bases and J by 2 bases, with 9 bases between the two germline ends. The CDR3 is CAIAQVNTEAFF. For the CDR3, the DNA is TGTGCCATCGCGCAGGTAAACACTGAAGCTTTCTTT.

The DNA of the CDR3 is TGTGCCAGCAGCTTAAATCCGGGAGCCGGCACAGATACGCAGTATTTT. Amino acid sequence: CASSLNPGAGTDTQYF. V and J are TRBV5-6 and TRBJ2-3; D is perhaps TRBD2 (6 bases). V lost 2 bases, J lost 1 base, and 14 bases lay in between. Germline V lookup: CDR1 SGHDT, CDR2 YYEEEE. The length of the CDR3 is 16 residues.

V and J are TRBV12-5 and TRBJ2-1; 8 positions match TRBD1. The CDR3 totals 17 residues. V shed 1 base, J shed 8 bases, and the junction held 13 bases outside the gene matches. From germline, CDR1 is LGHNT and CDR2 FRNRAP. In DNA, the CDR3 is TGTGCTAGTGGTTTGGACCACTCGGACAGGGATGGATATGAGCAGTTCTTC. Protein: CASGLDHSDRDGYEQFF.

The chain combines TRBV6-6 with TRBJ2-1; D is possibly TRBD1 (6 bases). The V and J ends lost 6 bases and 4 bases respectively, with 10 bases between them. The germline V gene has CDR1 MNHNY and CDR2 SVGAGI (reference sequence). This CDR3 region has 13 residues. The chain's CDR3 is CASSWGQYNEQFF. The CDR3 DNA follows: TGTGCCAGCAGCTGGGGACAATACAATGAGCAGTTCTTC.

As concerns this clone: A junction end diverges from the germline sequence, so it may reflect a read error. V usage is TRBV6-5 and J usage is TRBJ2-7; tentative D call: TRBD1 (5 bases). Germline V CDR1 and CDR2: MNHEY, SVGAGI. The CDR3 sequence is 12 residues long. The CDR3 DNA is TGCGCCAGCAACCCAGGGATGTACGAGCAGTACTTC. Translation gives CASNPGMYEQYF.

In this sample, this clone turned up once. V is TRBV6-1 and J is TRBJ1-2; TRBD1 agrees at 9 bases. The CDR3 totals 13 residues. The V gene's germline CDR1 is MNHNS and CDR2 SASEGT. J lost 6 bases, V lost 5 bases, and 4 bases had no gene match. For the CDR3, the DNA is TGTGCCAGCAGTCCGAGGGACAGGGATGGCTACACCTTC. This sequence encodes CASSPRDRDGYTF.

The chain uses TRBV7-8 and TRBJ2-7; TRBD2 matches at 10 bases. V lost 1 base and J lost 6; bases outside the gene matches: 9. Germline assignment: CDR1 SGHVS and CDR2 FQNEAQ. CDR3 length equals 16 residues. As DNA, the CDR3 is TGTGCCAGCAGCTTAGTAAGCGGGAGGGCCCCCGCCGAGCAGTACTTC. Amino acid sequence: CASSLVSGRAPAEQYF.